Below, 21 T cell receptor beta chains from the same sample are listed, as sequenced in a study of patients and donors after allogeneic stem cell transplantation. TCRdb re-derived calls from the RT-PCR reads in MiXCR, one entry per CDR3 protein. The sample carries 920,000 or so distinct CDR3 sequences, about a sixth recorded once. The material sequenced was blood, either unsorted or a sorted T cell fraction (not recorded which). Receptors were obtained from a human donor who was either an allogeneic HSCT recipient or a stem cell or donor lymphocyte infusion donor (not recorded which). It is not recorded whose cells these are; they may come from a transplant donor.

In this sample, this clonotype turned up many times. V gene TRBV12-3 or TRBV12-4 combines with J gene TRBJ2-5, with 7 bases matching TRBD1. With V trimmed by 1 base and J by 7 bases, 3 bases remained unmatched. The CDR3 spans 13 residues. CDR3 in DNA: TGTGCCAGCAGTTTAGAGTCAGGGGGGACCCAGTACTTC. It translates to CASSLESGGTQYF.

The chain joins TRBV2 to TRBJ2-7, with 8 bases fitting TRBD2. V shed 5 bases, J shed 2 bases, and the junction held 5 bases outside the gene matches. The CDR3 spans 14 residues. In germline, CDR1 is SNHLY, CDR2 FYNNEI. In nucleotides, the CDR3 is TGTGCCAGCAGTCACACTAGCGGACCCTACGAGCAGTACTTC. This gives the protein CASSHTSGPYEQYF.

The chain employs TRBV29-1 and TRBJ2-1; D not resolved. Germline V gene lookup returns CDR1 SQVTM and CDR2 ANQGSEA. CDR3 size: 13 residues. The CDR3 bases are TGCAGGGTACAGAACCCCAATCACAATGAGCAGTTCTTC. Translating gives CRVQNPNHNEQFF.

Turning to this clonotype: The germline gene is not matched at one end of the junction; a read error may be the cause. This chain links TRBV7-7 with TRBJ2-1, with 7 bases identical to TRBD1. The CDR3 totals 13 residues. Germline values: CDR1 SSHAT, CDR2 FNYEAQ (reference sequence). CDR3 loop: CASSTRQGNEQFF. The CDR3 DNA reads TGTGCTAGCAGCACCCGACAGGGTAATGAGCAGTTCTTC.

The V gene is TRBV25-1, the J gene TRBJ1-6; D perhaps matches TRBD1 (5 bases). The V end lost 7 bases, the J end lost 9 bases, and 13 bases lay between the germline ends. Germline V gene lookup returns CDR1 MGHDK and CDR2 SYGVNS. This CDR3 is built from 13 residues. In DNA, the CDR3 is TGTGCCAGCACACATCAAGGGGTTTCACCCCTCCACTTT. Translation: CASTHQGVSPLHF.

The chain employs TRBV5-1 and TRBJ1-3; D is unclear. Germline assignment: CDR1 SGHRS and CDR2 YFSETQ. The V gene lost 3 bases and the J gene lost 0 bases, with 13 bases spanning the gap. CDR3 length: 16 residues. CDR3 coding DNA: TGCGCCAGCAGCTACGGAGGGCTGAGCTCTGGAAACACCATATATTTT. Its protein product is CASSYGGLSSGNTIYF.

In this sample, this clonotype turned up many times. The rearrangement uses TRBV10-3 and TRBJ2-2; D is possibly TRBD2 (5 bases). V lost 3 bases, J lost 7 bases, and 15 bases lay in between. This CDR3 is built from 15 residues. The germline V gene has CDR1 ENHRY and CDR2 SYGVKD. The CDR3 here is CAISDSGSTHGELFF. The CDR3 coding sequence is TGTGCCATCAGTGATTCGGGGTCTACGCACGGGGAGCTGTTTTTT.

J is TRBJ2-1 and V is TRBV7-6; 10 bases map to TRBD2. The CDR3 runs to 14 residues. Germline lookup yields CDR1 SGHVS and CDR2 FNYEAQ. J was trimmed by 15 bases and V by 1 base; bases with no gene match: 9. CDR3 sequence (DNA): TGTGCCAGCAGCTTAGGGCTAGCGGGAGCCGAGGCGTTCTTC. Protein sequence: CASSLGLAGAEAFF.

The gene calls are TRBV7-6 and TRBJ2-2; D unclear. The germline V gene has CDR1 SGHVS and CDR2 FNYEAQ. This CDR3 spans 13 amino acids. Trimming took 2 bases from V and 7 from J, leaving 8 bases between them. CDR3 bases: TGTGCCAGCAGCTTACGATCTGGCGGGGAGCTGTTTTTT. It codes for CASSLRSGGELFF.

The chain has TRBV9 and TRBJ2-7, with TRBD2 matching 10 bases. Germline CDR1 reads SGDLS; CDR2 reads YYNGEE. The CDR3 is 15 residues long. V shed 0 bases and J 4 bases; nucleotides not matched to a gene: 4. This chain's CDR3 is CASSVGASGSYEQYF. The CDR3, as DNA: TGTGCCAGCAGCGTAGGGGCTAGCGGGAGTTACGAGCAGTACTTC.

This clonotype came up a few times. The CDR3 region has the DNA TGTGCCAGCACCCCCCTCCGGGACAGGGGTCGAGCTTTCTTT. It specifies CASTPLRDRGRAFF. The chain links TRBV25-1 to TRBJ1-1; 10 bases align to TRBD1. CDR1 and CDR2 from the germline V gene are MGHDK and SYGVNS. The CDR3 is made up of 14 amino acids. J was trimmed by 10 bases and V by 7 bases; bases with no gene match: 12.

This clonotype was found a few times. This chain uses TRBV12-3 or TRBV12-4 with TRBJ2-7; D possibly matches TRBD1 or TRBD2 (5 bases each). The length of the CDR3 is 14 residues. V lost 5 bases to trimming and J lost 2 bases, with 13 bases between them. DNA of the CDR3: TGTGCCAGCAGTACCCGGGACGGAACCTACGAGCAGTACTTC. Residues: CASSTRDGTYEQYF.

The genes are TRBV7-6 and TRBJ2-1; D unclear. This CDR3 region has 13 residues. V gave up 3 bases and J gave up 7 bases, with 10 bases separating them. Germline V gives CDR1 SGHVS, CDR2 FNYEAQ. The CDR3 DNA follows: TGTGCCAGCAGCTTGTCACCTTCGAATGAGCAGTTCTTC. Translated, it gives CASSLSPSNEQFF.

The sample holds many counts of this clonotype. The gene calls are TRBV21-1 and TRBJ2-5; the listed D gene, TRBD2, was not tested against the DNA. TRBV21-1 is classified as a pseudogene. The CDR3 loop spans 16 amino acids. DNA for the CDR3: TGTGCCAGCAGCATCCGACTAGCGGGAGGGCAAGAGACCCAGTACTTC. Protein product: CASSIRLAGGQETQYF.

This chain uses TRBV11-2 with TRBJ2-1; 11 positions agree with TRBD2. The germline V gene encodes CDR1 SGHAT and CDR2 FQNNGV. There are 16 residues in the CDR3. V gave up 4 bases and J gave up 4 bases; unmatched junction bases: 6. The chain's CDR3 is CASSSLTSGTYNEQFF. CDR3 nucleotides: TGTGCCAGCAGCTCCCTGACTAGCGGGACGTACAATGAGCAGTTCTTC.

This clonotype has a count of ten or more. The J gene is TRBJ1-1, the V gene TRBV12-3 or TRBV12-4; D is undetermined. Deletions cut 10 bases from V and 2 bases from J, with 8 bases between. The CDR3 contains 11 residues. The CDR3, as DNA: TGTGCCAACACGGGTAACACTGAAGCTTTCTTT. This gives the protein CANTGNTEAFF.

V gene TRBV5-6 combines with J gene TRBJ2-2, with TRBD2 identical over 13 bases. This CDR3 has 17 residues. Germline trimming cut 3 bases from V and 0 bases from J; bases unmatched to any gene: 2. Germline CDR1 reads SGHDT; CDR2 reads YYEEEE. The CDR3 protein is CASSWGLAGTNTGELFF. CDR3 nucleotides: TGTGCCAGCAGCTGGGGACTAGCGGGGACGAACACCGGGGAGCTGTTTTTT.

This clonotype was seen a few times. The rearrangement uses TRBV15 and TRBJ2-1, with TRBD2 identical over 12 bases. This CDR3 contains 17 residues. The J segment lost 7 bases and the V segment lost 5 bases, leaving 12 bases of the junction unmatched. The germline V gene has CDR1 LNHNV and CDR2 YYDKDF (reference sequence). CDR3 amino acids: CATSSRLAGARLNEQFF. CDR3 sequence (DNA): TGTGCCACCAGCTCCCGACTAGCGGGAGCCCGGTTGAATGAGCAGTTCTTC.

V gene TRBV14 combines with J gene TRBJ1-1; no firm D call. Between the trimmed V and J ends, which lost 6 bases and 0 bases, there was a span of 11 bases. The CDR3 is 14 residues long. CDR1 and CDR2 from the germline V gene are SGHDN and FVKESK. The CDR3 bases are TGTGCCAGCAGTCCAAGGTGGATGAACACTGAAGCTTTCTTT. The encoded protein is CASSPRWMNTEAFF.

CDR3 protein: CASSQPYGYTF. The CDR3, as DNA: TGTGCCAGCAGCCAACCCTATGGCTACACCTTC. The V gene is TRBV28, the J gene TRBJ1-2; D gene unclear. Germline loops: CDR1 MDHEN, CDR2 SYDVKM. V was shortened by 6 bases and J by 4 bases, with 6 bases between the two germline ends. The CDR3 has 11 residues.

This clonotype has just a few counts. The gene calls are TRBV7-9 and TRBJ2-2; 7 nucleotides align to TRBD1. The J segment lost 3 bases and the V segment lost 1 base, leaving 5 bases of the junction unmatched. The CDR3 sequence is 16 residues long. The germline CDR1 and CDR2 sequences are SEHNR and FQNEAQ (reference sequence). CDR3 bases: TGTGCCAGCAGCTTAGGAAGGGGGCCGTACACCGGGGAGCTGTTTTTT. This translates into CASSLGRGPYTGELFF.